This passage covers 15 T cell receptor delta chains from one sample sequenced in a study of gamma-delta T cells after stem cell transplantation. TCRdb reran clone calling via CATT on the RT-PCR reads. Altogether around 2,100 delta-chain clones are present, approximately 2% being singletons, with the ten largest covering about 15%. Sequenced sample: gamma-delta T cells. These receptors all stem from a human donor. It is not recorded whose cells these are; they may come from a transplant donor.

As concerns this clone: The TCRdb record carries a much larger clone's protein, which differs from this DNA's translation at residue 13; a read error is the likely cause, and the protein listed here is the DNA translation. Other DNA sequences within the sample encode an identical CDR3. The chain has TRDV2 and TRDJ1; 8 bases line up with TRDD3. CDR1 is GEAIGNYY, CDR2 EKD, per germline. The trim removed 2 bases at V and 13 bases at J, leaving 17 bases unmatched. The CDR3 is 15 amino acids. The CDR3 reads CACDKLLGVPEGPIF. For the CDR3, the DNA is TGTGCCTGTGACAAACTACTGGGGGTCCCTGAGGGACCCATCTTT.

This clone was detected only a few times. TCRdb lists the protein of a much larger clone for this DNA, which differs at residue 12, so this is likely a read error; the protein given here is translated from the DNA itself. J is TRDJ1 and V is TRDV2; 8 bases are a match to TRDD3. Germline loops: CDR1 GEAIGNYY, CDR2 EKD. This CDR3 is built from 21 residues. DNA of the CDR3: TGTGCCTGTGACACCGTACGCTCCTACTGGGGGGCCGAATGGGACACCAATAAACTCATCTTT. Its protein is CACDTVRSYWGAEWDTNKLIF.

To note about this clone: The protein given by TCRdb reflects a much larger clone and differs at residue 6 from this DNA's translation, likely from a read error; the protein shown is the DNA's translation. The rearrangement links TRDV2 to TRDJ1; 9 bases are shared with TRDD2. This CDR3 has 19 amino acids. The germline V gene has CDR1 GEAIGNYY and CDR2 EKD. Unmatched junction bases numbered 18, after V lost 4 bases and J lost 1 base. The CDR3 nucleotides read TGTGCCTGTGAGGGGCCTTCCTACGAAGCGGGGCCACGCACCGATAAACTCATCTTT. It specifies CACEGPSYEAGPRTDKLIF.

This clone is labeled large (0.1 to 1%). Other DNA sequences in this sample translate to the same CDR3. The gene calls are TRDV2 and TRDJ2; perhaps TRDD3 as D (6 bases). The germline CDR1 and CDR2 sequences are GEAIGNYY and EKD. The CDR3 runs to 20 residues. V dropped 1 base and J dropped 0 bases, with 23 bases sitting between them. Here the CDR3 DNA reads TGTGCCTGTGACACGATACTGGGACATACGGGGCCGCCTTTGACAGCACAACTCTTCTTT. Translating gives CACDTILGHTGPPLTAQLFF.

As for this clone: The protein TCRdb lists belongs to a much larger clone and differs from this DNA's translation at residue 5, which points to a read error; the protein shown is made from the DNA. This sequence joins TRDV2 and TRDJ1; 13 bases agree with TRDD3. Germline CDR1 reads GEAIGNYY; CDR2 reads EKD. The CDR3 is 18 residues long. V lost 0 bases to trimming and J lost 3 bases; unmatched junction nucleotides: 9. The CDR3 nucleotides read TGTGCCTGTGACACCCTACTGGGGGATACGGGTACGTCCGATAAACTCATCTTT. Translation: CACDTLLGDTGTSDKLIF.

This clone was seen more than once but under ten times. For this DNA, TCRdb reports the protein of a much larger clone, which diverges at residue 11, most likely from a read error; the protein presented here is translated directly from the DNA. The genes are TRDV2 and TRDJ1; 11 positions match TRDD3. The length of the CDR3 is 15 residues. From germline, CDR1 is GEAIGNYY and CDR2 EKD. The CDR3 protein is CACDSWGIPTGKLIF. The DNA of the CDR3 is TGTGCCTGTGATAGCTGGGGGATACCCACCGGTAAACTCATCTTT.

This clone is large in the sample. Other nucleotide sequences in the sample specify the same CDR3. The genes are TRDV2 and TRDJ1; 8 bases align to TRDD3. V lost 0 bases to trimming and J lost 6 bases; unmatched junction nucleotides: 11. CDR3 size: 16 residues. CDR1 and CDR2 (germline): GEAIGNYY, EKD. DNA for the CDR3: TGTGCCTGTGACACCTGGGGGATCCCCTCCTCCAATAAACTCATCTTT. It specifies CACDTWGIPSSNKLIF.

This clone was seen a few times. TCRdb's protein, taken from a much larger clone, differs from this DNA's translation at residue 6, likely owing to a read error; the protein displayed comes from the DNA. The chain employs TRDV2 and TRDJ1, with 7 nucleotides matching TRDD3. CDR1 and CDR2 (germline): GEAIGNYY, EKD. V shed 0 bases and J 0 bases; nucleotides not matched to a gene: 21. The CDR3 is made up of 21 amino acids. The CDR3 protein is CACDTGDPLGGGPPYTDKLIF. CDR3 DNA: TGTGCCTGTGACACCGGGGATCCCCTTGGTGGGGGACCTCCCTACACCGATAAACTCATCTTT.

Details on this clone: Only one base separates this from a far larger clonotype, so it likely reflects a read error. This same CDR3 is encoded by further DNA sequences in the sample. This sequence joins TRDV2 and TRDJ1; D remains ambiguous. The germline V gene encodes CDR1 GEAIGNYY and CDR2 EKD. The CDR3 runs to 14 residues. In DNA form, the CDR3 reads TGTGCCTGTGACACCGTCGGGGCCCTTGATAGACTCATCTTT. This encodes CACDTVGALDRLIF.

The chain uses TRDV2 and TRDJ1; D gene ambiguous. Trimming stripped 1 base from V and 2 bases from J, with 19 bases between. Germline CDR1 and CDR2: GEAIGNYY and EKD. CDR3 length equals 17 residues. The CDR3 sequence is CACDTSRVRRGTDKLIF. The CDR3 nucleotides are TGTGCCTGTGACACGTCGCGGGTGAGACGAGGAACCGATAAACTCATCTTT.

This clone was counted only a few times. The protein in TCRdb stems from a much larger clone and differs at residue 12 from this DNA's translation, likely a read error; here the protein is translated from the DNA. The gene calls are TRDV2 and TRDJ1, with 10 bases lining up with TRDD3. The J segment lost 13 bases and the V segment lost 3 bases, leaving 13 bases of the junction unmatched. The CDR3 runs to 14 residues. The germline V gene has CDR1 GEAIGNYY and CDR2 EKD. CDR3 sequence reads: CACDLLGDGGRPIF. CDR3 DNA sequence: TGTGCCTGTGACTTACTGGGGGATGGGGGTCGACCCATCTTT.

This clone is medium-sized in the sample. This may be a read error: a much more frequent sequence differs by one nucleotide. The CDR3 region is CACDTLTGGCIGTDKLIF. DNA for the CDR3: TGTGCCTGTGACACACTTACTGGGGGATGCATTGGCACCGATAAACTCATCTTT. The rearrangement uses TRDV2 and TRDJ1; TRDD3 aligns across 10 bases. The CDR3 extends over 18 amino acids. The V gene end was trimmed by 1 base and the J gene end by 1 base; junction bases not matched to a gene: 11. Germline lookup yields CDR1 GEAIGNYY and CDR2 EKD.

This clone was found a few times. V and J are TRDV2 and TRDJ1, with 9 bases identical to TRDD3. Per the germline V gene, CDR1 is GEAIGNYY and CDR2 is EKD. The CDR3 runs to 17 residues. The V gene end was trimmed by 1 base and the J gene end by 2 bases; junction bases not matched to a gene: 10. DNA of the CDR3: TGTGCCTGTGACACTATGGTGGGGGATATGAGGACCGATAAACTCATCTTT. Encoded protein: CACDTMVGDMRTDKLIF.

This clone was counted a few times. Translating this DNA gives a protein that differs at residue 9 from the TCRdb one, which belongs to a much larger clone; a read error is likely, and the protein shown is this translation. The chain joins TRDV2 to TRDJ1, with TRDD3 matching over 7 bases. Per germline, CDR1 GEAIGNYY and CDR2 EKD. V dropped 3 bases and J dropped 0; count of bases not matched to a gene: 12. The CDR3 consists of 17 residues. This chain's CDR3 is CACDLLGGHPYTDKLIF. CDR3 sequence (DNA): TGTGCCTGTGACCTCCTTGGGGGACATCCCTACACCGATAAACTCATCTTT.

This clone is deemed large. The chain has TRDV2 and TRDJ1, with TRDD3 matching 10 bases. J lost 3 bases, V lost 0 bases, and 12 bases had no gene match. CDR3 length equals 18 residues. Germline V lookup: CDR1 GEAIGNYY, CDR2 EKD. The DNA of the CDR3 is TGTGCCTGTGACACCGTCGTTGGTGGGGGATACAGCCCCGATAAACTCATCTTT. It is translated as CACDTVVGGGYSPDKLIF.